This passage covers 12 T cell receptor beta chains from one sample sequenced in a study of blood T cell dynamics during melanoma immunotherapy. The time point: pre-treatment baseline. Clones were read by immunoSEQ multiplex PCR, and TCRdb kept only the in-frame ones, dropping some. This sample yields 13,000 to 15,000 clones, of which over 75% are seen a single time; less than 6.5% belongs to the top ten. Specimen: blood, collected from a patient treated with checkpoint blockade. The receptors derive from a human donor with melanoma.

The chain carries TRBV30 and TRBJ1-1; maybe TRBD1 (5 bases). The CDR3 length is 12 residues. The germline V gene has CDR1 GTSNPN and CDR2 SVGIG (reference sequence). V was pared by 3 bases and J by 7 bases, with 12 bases between. The CDR3 region has the DNA TGTGCCTGGAGGGGGACGAGGGATGAAGCTTTCTTT. This gives the protein CAWRGTRDEAFF.

The chain uses TRBV9 and TRBJ2-5; D may correspond to TRBD1 or TRBD2 (5 bases each). This CDR3 has 15 residues. With 0 bases removed from V and 0 bases from J, the gap between germline ends came to 9 bases. The germline CDR1 and CDR2 sequences are SGDLS and YYNGEE. The CDR3 sequence is CASSVVATDQETQYF. The CDR3 DNA is TGTGCCAGCAGCGTAGTAGCGACAGACCAAGAGACCCAGTACTTC.

This clone was seen once. The rearrangement joins TRBV5-6 to TRBJ1-1; D unresolved. V lost 1 base, J lost 5 bases, and 6 bases lay in between. CDR3 size: 12 residues. CDR1 is SGHDT and CDR2 is YYEEEE in the germline V gene. The CDR3 sequence is CASSLSRTEAFF. CDR3 nucleotides: TGTGCCAGCAGCTTGTCTCGGACTGAAGCTTTCTTT.

The chain carries TRBV6-1 and TRBJ1-2; a weak D match, TRBD1 (5 bases). Per germline, CDR1 MNHNS and CDR2 SASEGT. V was cut by 3 bases and J by 1 base, with 12 bases left in between. This CDR3 has 15 residues. The CDR3 is CASSEAGEVNYGYTF. CDR3 bases: TGTGCCAGCAGTGAGGCGGGGGAGGTTAACTATGGCTACACCTTC.

The chain has TRBV6-1 and TRBJ1-1; D is undetermined. The germline CDR1 and CDR2 sequences are MNHNS and SASEGT. The V end was cut by 1 base, the J end by 3 bases, with 9 bases between. The length of the CDR3 is 14 residues. CDR3 sequence (DNA): TGTGCCAGCAGTGAAGGCAGGCGGGACACTGAAGCTTTCTTT. Protein: CASSEGRRDTEAFF.

This chain connects TRBV11-2 to TRBJ2-5; TRBD2 matches 14 bases. J gave up 1 base and V 0 bases, and 7 bases lay outside the gene matches. There are 19 residues in the CDR3. Germline V gene lookup returns CDR1 SGHAT and CDR2 FQNNGV. CDR3 region: CASSLDGLAGGLFQETQYF. CDR3 nucleotide sequence: TGTGCCAGCAGCTTAGACGGACTAGCGGGGGGCCTCTTCCAAGAGACCCAGTACTTC.

The V call is TRBV2, the J call TRBJ2-5; 14 bases match TRBD2. After removal of 3 bases from V and 0 bases from J, the junction contained 9 bases not matched to a gene. CDR3 length: 19 amino acids. Germline lookup yields CDR1 SNHLY and CDR2 FYNNEI. CDR3 in amino acids: CASSDLGTSGGRYQETQYF. The CDR3, as DNA: TGTGCCAGCAGTGACCTCGGGACTAGCGGGGGTCGGTACCAAGAGACCCAGTACTTC.

V and J are TRBV21-1 and TRBJ2-1; the D call TRBD2 from the table was never checked on the DNA. TRBV21-1 is a recognized pseudogene. There are 21 residues in the CDR3. This CDR3 reads CASSKRGDVGTSGGSGNEQFF. Written as DNA, the CDR3 is TGTGCCAGCAGCAAACGCGGCGACGTCGGGACTAGCGGGGGGAGTGGCAATGAGCAGTTCTTC.

V usage is TRBV6-5 and J usage is TRBJ2-7, with 9 bases identical to TRBD2. The CDR3 extends over 12 amino acids. Germline V gene sequence: CDR1 MNHEY, CDR2 SVGAGI. The V segment lost 10 bases and the J segment 6 bases; nucleotides outside the gene matches: 7. Here the CDR3 DNA reads TGTGCCACCAGGAAAGCGGGGGGCGAGCAGTACTTC. Its protein is CATRKAGGEQYF.

The V and J genes are TRBV15 and TRBJ2-3; 7 nucleotides agree with TRBD1. The germline CDR1 and CDR2 sequences are LNHNV and YYDKDF (reference sequence). The CDR3 contains 13 residues. V was clipped by 8 bases and J by 1 base; unmatched bases: 3. The CDR3 reads CATGTAGTDTQYF. The CDR3 DNA is TGTGCCACCGGGACAGCGGGCACAGATACGCAGTATTTT. Full variable domain (remainder filled in from reference TRBV15 and TRBJ2-3): DAMVIQNPRYQVTQFGKPVTLSCSQTLNHNVMYWYQQKSSQAPKLLFHYYDKDFNNEADTPDNFQSRRPNTSFCFLDIRSPGLGDTAMYLCATGTAGTDTQYFGPGTRLTVL.

The chain links TRBV15 to TRBJ1-5, with D uncertain. There are 16 residues in the CDR3. Trimming stripped 0 bases from V and 0 bases from J, with 9 bases between. Germline assignment: CDR1 LNHNV and CDR2 YYDKDF (reference sequence). Written as DNA, the CDR3 is TGTGCCACCAGCAGAGAGAAGGACGGTAGCAATCAGCCCCAGCATTTT. Encoded protein: CATSREKDGSNQPQHF.

This chain links TRBV19 with TRBJ1-5; weak D call: TRBD1 (6 bases). The V and J ends lost 5 bases and 0 bases respectively, with 11 bases between them. This CDR3 region has 15 residues. Looked up from germline, CDR1 is LNHDA and CDR2 is SQIVND (reference sequence). The DNA of the CDR3 is TGTGCCAGTAGTTCCCGGGACATTAGCAATCAGCCCCAGCATTTT. Amino acids: CASSSRDISNQPQHF. Combining the CDR3 with reference TRBV19 and TRBJ1-5 gives the whole variable domain DGGITQSPKYLFRKEGQNVTLSCEQNLNHDAMYWYRQDPGQGLRLIYYSQIVNDFQKGDIAEGYSVSREKKESFPLTVTSAQKNPTAFYLCASSSRDISNQPQHFGDGTRLSIL.